This TCR beta chain was captured by sequencing in a study of T cell responses to AZD1222 COVID-19 vaccine. Notes on the study in general: Spike-wide vaccine-associated CD4 TCRs dominated at 160-218 and 743-854.

Here immunoSEQ multiplex PCR was the method, and the copy in TCRdb shows in-frame clones only, minus some. The sample gives around 95,000 clones, 80% to 95% of which show up once; 1.5% to 2% is in the top ten. Of note for this clone: Its antigen is not identified.

The sample consisted of peripheral blood, taken on day 0 of AZD1222 vaccination. This receptor was taken from an adult in good health.

CDR3 DNA: TGTGCCAGCACCCAGGAGGCATTCTATAATGAGCAGTTCTTC. Translating it yields CASTQEAFYNEQFF. The chain joins TRBV7-9 to TRBJ2-1, with D possibly matching TRBD2 (5 bases). Germline-derived CDR1 and CDR2 are SEHNR and FQNEAQ (reference sequence). The V end was cut by 7 bases, the J end by 7 bases, with 17 bases between. The length of the CDR3 is 14 residues. The full variable domain, completed using reference TRBV7-9 and TRBJ2-1, is DTGVSQNPRHKITKRGQNVTFRCDPISEHNRLYWYRQTLGQGPEFLTYFQNEAQLEKSRLLSDRFSAERPKGSFSTLEIQRTEQGDSAMYLCASTQEAFYNEQFFGPGTRLTVL.